Presented here are 14 T cell receptor beta chains from one specimen sequenced in a study of T-cell memory formation after mild COVID-19. TCRdb re-derived calls from the 5' RACE reads in MiXCR, one entry per CDR3 protein. The sample holds about 470,000 distinct CDR3 sequences, nearly 25% seen once. Input material: PBMCs or a T cell subset sorted from them (not recorded which). The receptors shown here come from an adult woman who had mild COVID-19 (a few samples of this study predate the infection). Cell type and time point are not known.

There are a few counts of this clonotype. The CDR3 DNA sequence: TGTGCCACCAGTGATTCTGGAGGGTTCTATGGCTACACCTTC. This encodes CATSDSGGFYGYTF. The chain has TRBV24-1 and TRBJ1-2; D unclear. With 2 bases removed from V and 4 bases from J, the gap between germline ends came to 10 bases. The CDR3 loop spans 14 amino acids. Germline values: CDR1 KGHDR, CDR2 SFDVKD.

The V and J genes are TRBV4-3 and TRBJ2-1, with a weak D call TRBD2 (5 bases). The length of the CDR3 is 14 residues. Germline CDR1 reads LGHNA; CDR2 reads YSLEER. Trimming left V 3 bases short and J 4 bases short, with 10 bases between. CDR3 DNA sequence: TGCGCCAGCAGCCACGCGTTAGCGTACAATGAGCAGTTCTTC. Protein: CASSHALAYNEQFF.

The chain has TRBV5-1 and TRBJ2-7; D is possibly TRBD2 (5 bases). Germline V gene data show CDR1 as SGHRS and CDR2 as YFSETQ. The V and J ends lost 1 base and 7 bases respectively, with 15 bases between them. The CDR3 loop spans 14 amino acids. The CDR3 DNA sequence: TGCGCCAGCAGCTTGATAAGAGGGTCGCGAGAGCAGTACTTC. Translation: CASSLIRGSREQYF.

This clonotype was observed a few times. V is TRBV7-8 and J is TRBJ1-5; D may be TRBD1 (5 bases). The CDR3 extends over 15 amino acids. V was pared by 2 bases and J by 2 bases, with 10 bases between. Germline loops: CDR1 SGHVS, CDR2 FQNEAQ. Here the CDR3 reads CASSLLAGGNQPQHF. The CDR3 DNA sequence: TGTGCCAGCAGCTTACTAGCGGGGGGCAATCAGCCCCAGCATTTT.

In this sample, this clonotype turned up a few times. The chain carries TRBV4-1 and TRBJ2-7; the match to TRBD1 covers 9 bases. The CDR3 loop spans 15 amino acids. CDR1 is MGHRA, CDR2 YSYEKL, per germline. V lost 4 bases, J lost 4 bases, and 8 bases stayed unmatched. For the CDR3, the DNA is TGCGCCAGCAGCCGGACCGGGACAGGGCTGTACGAGCAGTACTTC. It is translated as CASSRTGTGLYEQYF.

The table lists this clonotype with a few counts. The chain has TRBV6-6 and TRBJ2-3, with 9 nucleotides matching TRBD2. V gave up 8 bases and J gave up 6 bases; unmatched junction bases: 9. CDR3 length equals 14 residues. CDR1 and CDR2 (germline): MNHNY, SVGAGI (reference sequence). The DNA of the CDR3 is TGTGCCAGCGGGGTAGCGGGAGTCTTCGATACGCAGTATTTT. It yields the protein CASGVAGVFDTQYF.

There are many counts of this clonotype. The rearrangement uses TRBV12-3 or TRBV12-4 and TRBJ1-5; D might be TRBD1 (6 bases). The CDR3 totals 13 residues. V lost 7 bases to trimming and J lost 8 bases, with 15 bases between them. CDR3: CASNTGSGEPQHF. The CDR3 DNA reads TGTGCCAGCAACACAGGGTCGGGAGAGCCCCAGCATTTT.

The J gene is TRBJ2-3, the V gene TRBV7-8, with 8 nucleotides matching TRBD1. The trim removed 5 bases at V and 0 bases at J, leaving 7 bases unmatched. This CDR3 is 16 amino acids long. Germline V gene lookup returns CDR1 SGHVS and CDR2 FQNEAQ. This CDR3 reads CASSQRTGLSTDTQYF. As DNA, the CDR3 is TGTGCCAGCAGCCAAAGGACAGGGCTTAGCACAGATACGCAGTATTTT.

The chain has TRBV5-1 and TRBJ2-7; the match to TRBD1 covers 9 bases. This CDR3 has 14 amino acids. Germline loops: CDR1 SGHRS, CDR2 YFSETQ. The ends lost 4 bases at V and 7 bases at J; junction bases unmatched: 9. The CDR3 DNA reads TGCGCCAGCAGCCTCCGGTGGACAGGGGAGGAGCAGTACTTC. This encodes CASSLRWTGEEQYF.

This clonotype has only one observation. This chain links TRBV7-8 with TRBJ1-3, with D hard to call. Looked up from germline, CDR1 is SGHVS and CDR2 is FQNEAQ. The V and J ends lost 5 bases and 0 bases respectively, with 8 bases between them. The length of the CDR3 is 14 residues. The CDR3 bases are TGTGCCAGCAGCGAACCGCACTCTGGAAACACCATATATTTT. It yields the protein CASSEPHSGNTIYF.

This clonotype turned up a few times. The V call is TRBV7-2, the J call TRBJ2-3; no clear D gene. Germline values: CDR1 SGHTA, CDR2 FQGNSA. The CDR3 contains 16 residues. V shed 7 bases and J shed 1 base, with 18 bases lying between them. CDR3 sequence: CASTPSGDFGTDTQYF. CDR3 coding DNA: TGTGCCAGCACCCCCAGTGGGGATTTTGGCACAGATACGCAGTATTTT.

The chain uses TRBV18 and TRBJ1-1, with D uncertain. V was cut by 3 bases and J by 4 bases, with 9 bases left in between. Germline CDR1 and CDR2: KGHSH and LQKENI. This CDR3 has 13 amino acids. The CDR3 protein is CASSPALRTEAFF. CDR3 DNA: TGTGCCAGCTCACCTGCGCTTCGCACTGAAGCTTTCTTT.

This clonotype has more than one count but fewer than ten. This rearrangement joins TRBV7-6 to TRBJ2-3; 9 nucleotides match TRBD2. From germline, CDR1 is SGHVS and CDR2 FNYEAQ. Unmatched junction bases numbered 7, after V lost 1 base and J lost 2 bases. This CDR3 has 17 residues. CDR3 DNA: TGTGCCAGCAGCTTAGGGGCTAGCGGGACTCTCACAGATACGCAGTATTTT. Translation: CASSLGASGTLTDTQYF.

J is TRBJ2-5 and V is TRBV9, with a possible D match to TRBD1 (6 bases). Trimming stripped 0 bases from V and 5 bases from J, with 17 bases between. CDR1 SGDLS and CDR2 YYNGEE come from the germline V gene. The CDR3 is made up of 16 amino acids. The chain's CDR3 is CASSVGPTMRGETQYF. The CDR3 nucleotides are TGTGCCAGCAGCGTAGGACCTACGATGAGGGGGGAGACCCAGTACTTC.